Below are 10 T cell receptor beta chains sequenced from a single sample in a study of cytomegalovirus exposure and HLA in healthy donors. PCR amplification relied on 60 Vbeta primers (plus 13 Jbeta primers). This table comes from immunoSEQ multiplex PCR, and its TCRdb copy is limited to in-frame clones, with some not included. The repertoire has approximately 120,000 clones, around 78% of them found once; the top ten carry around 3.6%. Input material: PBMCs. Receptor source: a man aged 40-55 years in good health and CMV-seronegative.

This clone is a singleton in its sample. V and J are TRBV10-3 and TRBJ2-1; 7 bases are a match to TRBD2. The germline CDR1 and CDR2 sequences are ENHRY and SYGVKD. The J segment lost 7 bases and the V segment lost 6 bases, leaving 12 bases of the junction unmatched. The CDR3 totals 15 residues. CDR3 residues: CAIRDTAGSSNEQFF. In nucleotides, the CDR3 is TGTGCCATCAGAGACACAGCGGGGTCGAGTAATGAGCAGTTCTTC.

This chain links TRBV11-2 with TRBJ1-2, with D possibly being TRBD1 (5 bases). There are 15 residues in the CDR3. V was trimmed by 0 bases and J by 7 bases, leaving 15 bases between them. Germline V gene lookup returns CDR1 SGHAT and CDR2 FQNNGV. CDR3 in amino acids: CASSLEARDWGGYTF. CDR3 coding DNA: TGTGCCAGCAGCTTAGAGGCCAGGGATTGGGGTGGCTACACCTTC.

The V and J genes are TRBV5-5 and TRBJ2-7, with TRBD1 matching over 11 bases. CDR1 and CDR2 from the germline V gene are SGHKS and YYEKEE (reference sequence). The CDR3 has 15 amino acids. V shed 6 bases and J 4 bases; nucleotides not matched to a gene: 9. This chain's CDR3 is CASNPSGTGGYEQYF. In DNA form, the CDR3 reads TGTGCCAGCAACCCATCAGGGACAGGGGGTTACGAGCAGTACTTC.

This CDR3 reads CASSAQGSYEQFF. CDR3 nucleotides: TGTGCCAGCAGCGCCCAGGGGAGCTATGAGCAGTTCTTC. V and J are TRBV7-2 and TRBJ2-1; possible D gene TRBD1, 6 bases. CDR3 length: 13 residues. V lost 5 bases and J 8 bases, leaving 13 bases between the germline ends. Germline-derived CDR1 and CDR2 are SGHTA and FQGNSA.

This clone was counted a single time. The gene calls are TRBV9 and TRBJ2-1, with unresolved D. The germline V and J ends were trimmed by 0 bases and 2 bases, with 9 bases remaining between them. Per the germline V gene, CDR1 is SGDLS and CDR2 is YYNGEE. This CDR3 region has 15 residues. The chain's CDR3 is CASSVDPSPYNEQFF. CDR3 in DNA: TGTGCCAGCAGCGTAGATCCTAGTCCCTACAATGAGCAGTTCTTC.

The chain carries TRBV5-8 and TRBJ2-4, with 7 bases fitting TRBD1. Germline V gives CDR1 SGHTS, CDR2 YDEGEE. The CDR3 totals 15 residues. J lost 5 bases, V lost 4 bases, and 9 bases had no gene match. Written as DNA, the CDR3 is TGTGCCAGCAGCCGGAGCAACAGGGGAGAAAACATTCAGTACTTC. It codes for CASSRSNRGENIQYF.

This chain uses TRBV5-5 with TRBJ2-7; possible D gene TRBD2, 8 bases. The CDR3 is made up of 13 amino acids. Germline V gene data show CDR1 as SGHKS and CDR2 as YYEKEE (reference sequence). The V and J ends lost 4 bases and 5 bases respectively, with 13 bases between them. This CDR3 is CASSPGGGNEQYF. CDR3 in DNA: TGTGCCAGCAGCCCGGGAGGGGGCAACGAGCAGTACTTC.

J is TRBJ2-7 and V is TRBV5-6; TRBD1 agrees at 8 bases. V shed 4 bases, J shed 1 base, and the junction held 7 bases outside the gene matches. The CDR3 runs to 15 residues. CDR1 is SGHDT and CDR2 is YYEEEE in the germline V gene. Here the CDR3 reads CASSLRGQASYEQYF. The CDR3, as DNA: TGTGCCAGCAGCCTTAGGGGACAGGCGTCCTACGAGCAGTACTTC.

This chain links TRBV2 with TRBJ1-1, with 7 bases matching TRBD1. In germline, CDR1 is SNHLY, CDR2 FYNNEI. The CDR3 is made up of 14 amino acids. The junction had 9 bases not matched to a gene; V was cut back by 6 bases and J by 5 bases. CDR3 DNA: TGTGCCAGCAGCGTACAGGGGAAGGATACTGAAGCTTTCTTT. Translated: CASSVQGKDTEAFF.

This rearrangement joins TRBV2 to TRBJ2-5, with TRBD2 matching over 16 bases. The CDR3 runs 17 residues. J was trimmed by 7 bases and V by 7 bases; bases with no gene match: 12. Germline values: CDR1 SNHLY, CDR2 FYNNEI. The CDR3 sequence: CASTSSGTSGGVGTQYF. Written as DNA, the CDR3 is TGTGCCAGCACCTCCAGCGGGACTAGCGGGGGGGTGGGGACCCAGTACTTC.